Shown below are 16 T cell receptor beta chains from a single sample sequenced in a study of cytomegalovirus exposure and HLA in healthy donors. Only in-frame clones appear in the TCRdb table, and some are missing; sequencing was by immunoSEQ multiplex PCR. The sample holds under 200,000 clones, 91% seen once. The specimen sequenced was PBMCs. The receptors stem from a young woman in good health and CMV-seropositive.

This clone was recorded only once. V gene TRBV7-2 combines with J gene TRBJ1-1; possibly TRBD1 for D (6 bases). V was clipped by 0 bases and J by 8 bases, with 16 bases between them. Germline CDR1 and CDR2: SGHTA and FQGNSA. The CDR3 sequence is 15 residues long. Written as DNA, the CDR3 is TGTGCCAGCAGCTTAGCGGGGGCTATACAGGTGGAAGCTTTCTTT. This encodes CASSLAGAIQVEAFF.

This chain connects TRBV27 to TRBJ2-1; tentative D call: TRBD2 (5 bases). V lost 5 bases and J lost 9, with 26 bases in between. Germline V gives CDR1 MNHEY, CDR2 SMNVEV (reference sequence). The CDR3 is made up of 17 amino acids. CDR3 in DNA: TGTGCCAGCAGTCCTAGACCGGGAACCTCAGCATTGAGTGAGCAGTTCTTC. This sequence encodes CASSPRPGTSALSEQFF.

This chain uses TRBV2 with TRBJ2-7; the match to TRBD1 covers 9 bases. Losses at the gene ends were 5 bases for V and 3 bases for J; bases not matched to a gene: 8. This CDR3 is 15 amino acids long. Germline assignment: CDR1 SNHLY and CDR2 FYNNEI. CDR3 sequence reads: CASSSSGQGYYEQYF. In nucleotides, the CDR3 is TGTGCCAGCAGTTCATCGGGACAGGGCTACTACGAGCAGTACTTC.

This chain links TRBV27 with TRBJ2-1; TRBD2 aligns across 12 bases. The ends lost 7 bases at V and 5 bases at J; junction bases unmatched: 15. This CDR3 contains 18 residues. In germline, CDR1 is MNHEY, CDR2 SMNVEV (reference sequence). CDR3 amino acids: CASILIPSGRALDNEQFF. CDR3 sequence (DNA): TGTGCCAGCATCCTCATTCCTAGCGGGAGGGCCTTGGACAATGAGCAGTTCTTC.

This clone was seen only once. V gene TRBV6-1 combines with J gene TRBJ1-3, with no clear D. The CDR3 has 15 residues. Trimming left V 2 bases short and J 4 bases short, with 12 bases between. Germline V gene lookup returns CDR1 MNHNS and CDR2 SASEGT. The CDR3 nucleotides read TGTGCCAGCAGTGAACGCTCGAGCCACGGAAACACCATATATTTT. Amino acid sequence: CASSERSSHGNTIYF.

The rearrangement joins TRBV2 to TRBJ2-2, with 8 bases identical to TRBD1. V gave up 6 bases and J gave up 3 bases; unmatched junction bases: 9. CDR1 is SNHLY, CDR2 FYNNEI, per germline. The CDR3 contains 16 residues. For the CDR3, the DNA is TGTGCCAGCAGCCACAGGACAGGGCATTACACCGGGGAGCTGTTTTTT. This encodes CASSHRTGHYTGELFF. Combining the CDR3 with reference TRBV2 and TRBJ2-2 gives the whole variable domain EPEVTQTPSHQVTQMGQEVILRCVPISNHLYFYWYRQILGQKVEFLVSFYNNEISEKSEIFDDQFSVERPDGSNFTLKIRSTKLEDSAMYFCASSHRTGHYTGELFFGEGSRLTVL.

This chain joins TRBV4-2 and TRBJ1-5; TRBD1 matches 7 bases. V was pared by 4 bases and J by 11 bases, with 11 bases of the junction left unmatched. In germline, CDR1 is LGHNA, CDR2 YNFKEQ. The CDR3 contains 14 residues. This CDR3 is CASSLRQGPEAQHF. The CDR3 nucleotides are TGTGCCAGCAGCCTTAGACAGGGACCCGAGGCCCAGCATTTT.

The chain combines TRBV12-5 with TRBJ1-1; D unclear. This CDR3 has 14 amino acids. V was pared by 2 bases and J by 0 bases, with 7 bases between. The V gene's germline CDR1 is LGHNT and CDR2 FRNRAP. CDR3 residues: CASGLREMNTEAFF. The CDR3 region has the DNA TGTGCTAGTGGTTTGCGGGAGATGAACACTGAAGCTTTCTTT.

The V gene is TRBV4-3, the J gene TRBJ2-7; 11 positions agree with TRBD2. V was pared by 3 bases and J by 3 bases, with 4 bases of the junction left unmatched. Germline-derived CDR1 and CDR2 are LGHNA and YSLEER. The CDR3 covers 15 residues. The CDR3 spells CASSHLAGGNYEQYF. CDR3 coding DNA: TGCGCCAGCAGCCATCTAGCGGGAGGAAACTACGAGCAGTACTTC.

V usage is TRBV9 and J usage is TRBJ2-1, with 7 bases that match TRBD1. In germline, CDR1 is SGDLS, CDR2 YYNGEE. CDR3 length: 15 amino acids. V shed 5 bases and J 2 bases; nucleotides not matched to a gene: 7. CDR3 DNA sequence: TGTGCCAGCAGTCAAACAGGGGAGACCTACAATGAGCAGTTCTTC. Amino acid sequence: CASSQTGETYNEQFF.

The chain joins TRBV5-1 to TRBJ2-1; 8 bases align to TRBD2. This CDR3 contains 15 residues. CDR1 and CDR2 (germline): SGHRS, YFSETQ. Trimming cost V 8 bases and J 6 bases; bases outside gene matches: 13. The CDR3 loop reads CASCATSDGLNEQFF. CDR3 nucleotide sequence: TGCGCCAGTTGCGCGACTAGCGATGGCCTCAATGAGCAGTTCTTC.

J is TRBJ2-6 and V is TRBV6-1, with a tentative D call TRBD2 (6 bases). The CDR3 is 15 amino acids. Trimming shortened V by 6 bases and J by 1 base, and 10 bases separated the two germline ends. The germline CDR1 and CDR2 sequences are MNHNS and SASEGT. CDR3: CASRAGGSGANVLTF. DNA of the CDR3: TGTGCCAGCAGGGCAGGAGGGTCTGGGGCCAACGTCCTGACTTTC.

DNA of the CDR3: TGTGCCAGCAGCGTAAGGGAGGGTAGGGAGCAGTACTTC. Translating it yields CASSVREGREQYF. V and J are TRBV9 and TRBJ2-7; TRBD2 matches at 7 bases. The V gene end was trimmed by 1 base and the J gene end by 7 bases; junction bases not matched to a gene: 5. Germline CDR1 reads SGDLS; CDR2 reads YYNGEE. CDR3 length equals 13 residues.

This clone was detected once. The J gene is TRBJ2-3, the V gene TRBV18; maybe TRBD2 (6 bases). The CDR3 covers 15 residues. The V end lost 1 base, the J end lost 4 bases, and 12 bases lay between the germline ends. CDR1 is KGHSH and CDR2 is LQKENI in the germline V gene. The CDR3 reads CASSPLTSPADTQYF. In DNA, the CDR3 is TGTGCCAGCTCACCACTGACTAGTCCCGCAGATACGCAGTATTTT.

V gene TRBV7-9 combines with J gene TRBJ2-1, with 9 bases lining up with TRBD1. The J segment lost 8 bases and the V segment lost 10 bases, leaving 15 bases of the junction unmatched. The germline V gene encodes CDR1 SEHNR and CDR2 FQNEAQ (reference sequence). The CDR3 contains 15 residues. The CDR3 region has the DNA TGTGCCACACAAGATAACGGACAGGGGTCGGATGAGCAGTTCTTC. Its protein product is CATQDNGQGSDEQFF.

The genes are TRBV10-2 and TRBJ2-5; 9 bases are a match to TRBD1. J lost 2 bases, V lost 6 bases, and 7 bases had no gene match. The CDR3 has 15 amino acids. CDR1 WSHSY and CDR2 SAAADI come from the germline V gene. DNA of the CDR3: TGCGCCAGCAGAGCACAGGGGGCGAATCAAGAGACCCAGTACTTC. This gives the protein CASRAQGANQETQYF.